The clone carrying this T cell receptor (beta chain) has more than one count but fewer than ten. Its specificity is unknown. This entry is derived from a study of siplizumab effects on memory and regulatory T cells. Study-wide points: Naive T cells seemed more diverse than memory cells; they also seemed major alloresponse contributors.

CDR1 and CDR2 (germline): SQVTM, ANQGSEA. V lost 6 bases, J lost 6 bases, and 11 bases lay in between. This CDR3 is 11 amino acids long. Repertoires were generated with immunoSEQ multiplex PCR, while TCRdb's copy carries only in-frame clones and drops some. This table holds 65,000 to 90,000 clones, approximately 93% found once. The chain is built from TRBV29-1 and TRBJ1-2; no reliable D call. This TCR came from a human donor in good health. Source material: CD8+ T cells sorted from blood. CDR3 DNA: TGCAGCGTAGAGCGAGAGGATGGCTACACCTTC. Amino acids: CSVEREDGYTF. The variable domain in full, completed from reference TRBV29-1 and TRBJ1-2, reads SAVISQKPSRDICQRGTSLTIQCQVDSQVTMMFWYRQQPGQSLTLIATANQGSEATYESGFVIDKFPISRPNLTFSTLTVSNMSPEDSSIYLCSVEREDGYTFGSGTRLTVV.